These T cell receptor beta chains were read from a single sample in a study of blood T cell repertoires in COVID-19. Profiled with immunoSEQ multiplex PCR; TCRdb holds only in-frame clones, not every one. The sample has 85,000 to 130,000 clones; approximately 86% are singletons. Source material: PBMCs or T cells enriched from blood (not recorded which). The receptors originated from a woman between 45 and 60 years old who had recovered from COVID-19. Each CDR3 is given with its conserved first and last residue. The D gene is left open where the match is weak.

DNA	CDR3	D	J	V
TGTGCCAGCAGCCGAGGTCTCGCGGCAGATACGCAGTATTTT	CASSRGLAADTQYF	-	TRBJ2-3	TRBV14
TGTGCCAGCAGCGAGACAGGAGCTGGGGCCAACGTCCTGACTTTC	CASSETGAGANVLTF	-	TRBJ2-6	TRBV7-9
TGCAGCGTTGTATCAGGGGGAAACAATCAGCCCCAGCATTTT	CSVVSGGNNQPQHF	TRBD1	TRBJ1-5	TRBV29-1
TGTGCCAGCAGCCTACGCCGCCCAGGGGGTCCTTCCACCGGGGCCAACGTCCTGACTTTC	CASSLRRPGGPSTGANVLTF	TRBD1	TRBJ2-6	TRBV3-1/TRBV3-2
TGTGCCAGCAGCCAAGTCTCTAGCGGGGTGTATGAGCAGTTCTTC	CASSQVSSGVYEQFF	TRBD2	TRBJ2-1	TRBV3-1/TRBV3-2
TGTGCCAGCAGGGACGGCGGGGCGGGCAATCAGCCCCAGCATTTT	CASRDGGAGNQPQHF	-	TRBJ1-5	TRBV28
TGTGCCAGCCCTAGAGGGGGGGCCTATGGCTACACCTTC	CASPRGGAYGYTF	-	TRBJ1-2	TRBV28
TGCGCCAGCAGCCGACGGCTAGCGGGGGGGCCCCAAGAGACCCAGTACTTC	CASSRRLAGGPQETQYF	TRBD2	TRBJ2-5	TRBV4-1
TGTGCCAGCAGCTTTCTAGAAGTTCGTACTGAAGCTTTCTTT	CASSFLEVRTEAFF	-	TRBJ1-1	TRBV7-8
TGTGCCAGCAGCGAACAGCTGAACACTGAAGCTTTCTTT	CASSEQLNTEAFF	-	TRBJ1-1	TRBV9
TGCAGTGCTAGTGATACCGGGACAGCTGAAGCTTTCTTT	CSASDTGTAEAFF	TRBD1	TRBJ1-1	TRBV20-1
TGTGCCAGCAGGTCGGGTACGCAGGGGCGAGATGGCTACACCTTC	CASRSGTQGRDGYTF	-	TRBJ1-2	TRBV6-5
TGTGCCACCAGCAATAGCGGGATTTACAATGAGCAGTTCTTC	CATSNSGIYNEQFF	TRBD2	TRBJ2-1	TRBV15
TGTGCCAGCAGTGCCGGGACTAGCGGGGGGGCCGGGGAGACCCAGTACTTC	CASSAGTSGGAGETQYF	TRBD2	TRBJ2-5	TRBV9